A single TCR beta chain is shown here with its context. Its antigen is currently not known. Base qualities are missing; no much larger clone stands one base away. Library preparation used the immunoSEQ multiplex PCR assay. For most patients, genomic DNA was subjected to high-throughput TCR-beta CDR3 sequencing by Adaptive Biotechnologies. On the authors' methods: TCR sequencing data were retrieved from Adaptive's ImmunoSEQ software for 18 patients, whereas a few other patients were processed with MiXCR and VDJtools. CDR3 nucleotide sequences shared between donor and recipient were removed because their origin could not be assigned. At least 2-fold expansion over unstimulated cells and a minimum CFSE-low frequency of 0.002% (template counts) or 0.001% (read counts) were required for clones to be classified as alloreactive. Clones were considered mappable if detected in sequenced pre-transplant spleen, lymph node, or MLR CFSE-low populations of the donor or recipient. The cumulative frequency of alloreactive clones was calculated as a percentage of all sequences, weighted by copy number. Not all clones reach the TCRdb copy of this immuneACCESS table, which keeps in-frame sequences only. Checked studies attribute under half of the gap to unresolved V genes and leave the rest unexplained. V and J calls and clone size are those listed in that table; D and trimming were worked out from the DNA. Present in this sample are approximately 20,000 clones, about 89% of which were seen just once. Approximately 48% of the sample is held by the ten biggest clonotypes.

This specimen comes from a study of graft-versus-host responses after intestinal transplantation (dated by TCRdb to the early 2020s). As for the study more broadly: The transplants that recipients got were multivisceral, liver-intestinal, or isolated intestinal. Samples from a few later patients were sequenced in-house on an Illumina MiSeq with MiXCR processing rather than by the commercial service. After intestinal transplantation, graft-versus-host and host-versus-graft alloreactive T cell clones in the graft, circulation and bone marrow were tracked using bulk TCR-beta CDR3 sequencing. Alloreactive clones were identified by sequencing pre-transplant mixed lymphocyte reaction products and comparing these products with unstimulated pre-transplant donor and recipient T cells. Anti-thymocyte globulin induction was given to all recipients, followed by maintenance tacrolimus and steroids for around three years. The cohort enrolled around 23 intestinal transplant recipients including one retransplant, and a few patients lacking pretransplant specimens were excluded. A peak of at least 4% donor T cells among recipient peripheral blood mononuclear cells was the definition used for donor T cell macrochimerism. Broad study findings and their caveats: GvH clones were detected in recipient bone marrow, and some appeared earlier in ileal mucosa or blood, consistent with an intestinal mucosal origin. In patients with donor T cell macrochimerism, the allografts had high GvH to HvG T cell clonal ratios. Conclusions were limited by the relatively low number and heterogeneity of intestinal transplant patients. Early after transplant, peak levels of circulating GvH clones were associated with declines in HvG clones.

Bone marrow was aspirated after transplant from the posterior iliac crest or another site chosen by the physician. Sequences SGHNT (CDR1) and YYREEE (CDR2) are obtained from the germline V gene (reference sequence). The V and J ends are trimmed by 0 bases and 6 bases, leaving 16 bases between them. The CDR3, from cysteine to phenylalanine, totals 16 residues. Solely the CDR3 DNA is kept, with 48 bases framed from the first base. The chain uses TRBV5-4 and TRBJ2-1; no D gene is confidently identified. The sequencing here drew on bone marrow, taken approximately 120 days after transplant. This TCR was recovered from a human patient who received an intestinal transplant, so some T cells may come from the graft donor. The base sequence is TGTGCCAGCAGCTTGGCTGTGGGTTCCGCGTCCAATGAGCAGTTCTTC. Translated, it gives CASSLAVGSASNEQFF.